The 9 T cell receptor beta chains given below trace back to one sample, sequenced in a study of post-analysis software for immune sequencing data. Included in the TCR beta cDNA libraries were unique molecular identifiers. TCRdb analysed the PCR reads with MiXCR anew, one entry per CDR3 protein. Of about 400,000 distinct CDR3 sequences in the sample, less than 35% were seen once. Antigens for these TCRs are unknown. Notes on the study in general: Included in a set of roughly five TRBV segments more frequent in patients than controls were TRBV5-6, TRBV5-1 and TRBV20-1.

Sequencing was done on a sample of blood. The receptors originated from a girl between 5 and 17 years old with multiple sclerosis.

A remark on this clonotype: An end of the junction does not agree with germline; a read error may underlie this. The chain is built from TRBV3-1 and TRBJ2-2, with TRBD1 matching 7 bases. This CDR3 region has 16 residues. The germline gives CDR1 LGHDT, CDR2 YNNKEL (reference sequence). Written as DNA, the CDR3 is TGTGCCGGCAGCAGAAGACTAACGACAGGGACCGGGGAGCTGTTTTTT. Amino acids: CAGSRRLTTGTGELFF.

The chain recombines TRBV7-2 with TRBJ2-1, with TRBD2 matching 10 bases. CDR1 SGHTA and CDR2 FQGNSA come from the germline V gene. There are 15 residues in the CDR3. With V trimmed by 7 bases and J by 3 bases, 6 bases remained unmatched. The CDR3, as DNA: TGTGCCAGCACCATGGGACTAGCGATCTACAATGAGCAGTTCTTC. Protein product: CASTMGLAIYNEQFF.

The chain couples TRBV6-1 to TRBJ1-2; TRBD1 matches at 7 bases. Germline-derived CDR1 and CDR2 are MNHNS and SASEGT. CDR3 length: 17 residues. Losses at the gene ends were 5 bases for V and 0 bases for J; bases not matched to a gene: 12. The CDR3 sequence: CASSRSGTVTSNYGYTF. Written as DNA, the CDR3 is TGTGCCAGCAGTAGGTCCGGGACAGTCACTTCTAACTATGGCTACACCTTC.

The CDR3 loop is CSVGGRTDEQYF. In DNA, the CDR3 is TGCAGCGTTGGCGGGAGAACGGACGAGCAGTACTTC. The chain employs TRBV29-1 and TRBJ2-7; 7 nucleotides match TRBD2. V dropped 4 bases and J dropped 5; count of bases not matched to a gene: 5. The V gene's germline CDR1 is SQVTM and CDR2 ANQGSEA. CDR3 length equals 12 residues.

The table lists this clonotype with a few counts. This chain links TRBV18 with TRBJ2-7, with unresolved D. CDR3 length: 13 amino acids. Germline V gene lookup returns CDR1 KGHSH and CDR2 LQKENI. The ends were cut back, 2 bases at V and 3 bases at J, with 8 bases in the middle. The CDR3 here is CASSPAMDYEQYF. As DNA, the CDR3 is TGTGCCAGCTCACCAGCCATGGACTACGAGCAGTACTTC.

CDR3 amino acids: CASSPGRVTGNTEAFF. CDR3 sequence (DNA): TGCGCCAGCAGCCCCGGCCGGGTGACAGGGAACACTGAAGCTTTCTTT. This chain connects TRBV5-1 to TRBJ1-1; D perhaps matches TRBD1 (6 bases). The CDR3 extends over 16 amino acids. Between the trimmed V and J ends, which lost 4 bases and 1 base, there was a span of 17 bases. The germline gives CDR1 SGHRS, CDR2 YFSETQ.

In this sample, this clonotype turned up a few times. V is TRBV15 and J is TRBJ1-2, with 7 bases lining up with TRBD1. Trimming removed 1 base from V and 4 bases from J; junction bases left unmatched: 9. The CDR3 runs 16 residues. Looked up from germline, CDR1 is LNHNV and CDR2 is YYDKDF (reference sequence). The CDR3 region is CATSRGGTAFGYGYTF. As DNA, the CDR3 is TGTGCCACCAGCAGAGGGGGGACAGCCTTTGGCTATGGCTACACCTTC.

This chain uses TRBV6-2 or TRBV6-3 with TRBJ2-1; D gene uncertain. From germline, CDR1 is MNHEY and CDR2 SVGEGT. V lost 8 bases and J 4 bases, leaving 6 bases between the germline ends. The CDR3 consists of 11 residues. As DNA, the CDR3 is TGTGCCAGCTCATGGTACAATGAGCAGTTCTTC. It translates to CASSWYNEQFF.

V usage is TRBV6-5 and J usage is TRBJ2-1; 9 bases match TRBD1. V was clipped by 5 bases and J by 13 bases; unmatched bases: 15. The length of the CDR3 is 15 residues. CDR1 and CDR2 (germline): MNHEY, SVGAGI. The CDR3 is CASSGPQGAKETQFF. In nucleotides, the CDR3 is TGTGCCAGCAGTGGACCACAGGGGGCAAAAGAGACCCAGTTCTTC.